This TCR beta chain was captured by sequencing in a study of T cell responses to AZD1222 COVID-19 vaccine. Germline CDR1 and CDR2: SGHTA and FQGNSA. Trimming took 4 bases from V and 2 from J, leaving 11 bases between them. CDR3 length: 14 amino acids. Produced via immunoSEQ multiplex PCR; TCRdb's table is partial and in-frame only. In the table there are 110,000 or so clones, around nine tenths of which are singletons. The chain links TRBV7-2 to TRBJ1-2; D not certain. The specimen was peripheral blood, collected 28 days after the second dose of the MenACWY control vaccine. This clonotype was obtained from an adult who received the MenACWY meningococcal vaccine as a control. CDR3 in DNA: TGTGCCAGCAGCTCCAGGACGGAAAACTATGGCTACACCTTC. It yields the protein CASSSRTENYGYTF. Complete variable domain (other parts from reference TRBV7-2 and TRBJ1-2): GAGVSQSPSNKVTEKGKDVELRCDPISGHTALYWYRQSLGQGLEFLIYFQGNSAPDKSGLPSDRFSAERTGGSVSTLTIQRTQQEDSAVYLCASSSRTENYGYTFGSGTRLTVV.